Listed below are T cell receptor beta chains from one sample, sequenced in a study of CD8+CD57+ T cells in acquired aplastic anemia. TCRdb re-called the reads with MiXCR, one entry per CDR3 protein. This table has 150,000 to 160,000 distinct CDR3 sequences, just over 50% appearing once. The sequencing input was sorted CD4+, CD8+, or CD8+CD57+ T cells (not recorded which) from PBMCs. These TCRs come from a human donor with aplastic anemia. Both conserved end residues are part of each CDR3. D genes are given only for firm matches. Expanded clones are given a class, and other clones once, few, many or no size at all.

clone_size | j_call | v_call | d_call | cdr3_nt | cdr3_aa
few | TRBJ1-2 | TRBV2 | TRBD1 | TGTGCCAGCAGGGACAGGGGGCATGGTGGCTACACCTTC | CASRDRGHGGYTF
NA | TRBJ2-7 | TRBV7-2 | NA | TGTGCCAGCAGCTTAGCTAGGGGCCACGAGCAGTACTTC | CASSLARGHEQYF
NA | TRBJ1-2 | TRBV10-1 | NA | TGCGCCAGCAGTGAGTCGAACCCAGGCCCTAACTATGGCTACACCTTC | CASSESNPGPNYGYTF
NA | TRBJ1-1 | TRBV25-1 | NA | TGTGCCAGCAGTGAAGGGGCAGGCATGAACACTGAAGCTTTCTTT | CASSEGAGMNTEAFF
NA | TRBJ1-2 | TRBV10-2 | NA | TGCGCCAGCAGTGATCAGGAAAGTTATGGCTACACCTTC | CASSDQESYGYTF
NA | TRBJ1-1 | TRBV25-1 | NA | TGTGCCAGCAGTTACATGCAGGGTAAGGCTTTCTTT | CASSYMQGKAFF
NA | TRBJ1-1 | TRBV12-3/TRBV12-4 | TRBD1 | TGTGCCAGCAGTAACTCGGACAGGGGGACTGAAGCTTTCTTT | CASSNSDRGTEAFF
NA | TRBJ1-2 | TRBV10-3 | TRBD1 | TGTGCCATCGGTTTGGGGGGGACAGGATATAACTATGGCTACACCTTC | CAIGLGGTGYNYGYTF
many | TRBJ2-5 | TRBV10-2 | TRBD2 | TGCGCCAGCCGCCTAGCGGGAAGACAAGAGACCCAGTACTTC | CASRLAGRQETQYF
few | TRBJ1-4 | TRBV25-1 | TRBD1 | TGTGCCAGCAGTGATGATCGAGTCAGGGGGCCCCGTGAAAAACTGTTTTTT | CASSDDRVRGPREKLFF
many | TRBJ2-5 | TRBV29-1 | NA | TGCAGCGTTACAACTAGCCCCCAAGAGACCCAGTACTTC | CSVTTSPQETQYF
NA | TRBJ2-1 | TRBV14 | NA | TGTGCCAGCAGCCATAAACTAGGGACACCGGTCGGGCTCAATGAGCAGTTCTTC | CASSHKLGTPVGLNEQFF
NA | TRBJ2-1 | TRBV19 | TRBD2 | TGTGCCAGTAGTATTGGGCGGGGGAATGAGCAGTTCTTC | CASSIGRGNEQFF
NA | TRBJ2-7 | TRBV10-3 | TRBD1 | TGTGCCATCAGTGAGCCCCCGGGACAGATCTACGAGCAGTACTTC | CAISEPPGQIYEQYF
few | TRBJ2-5 | TRBV19 | NA | TGTGCCAGTAGTATAAATGGGGAAGAGACCCAGTACTTC | CASSINGEETQYF
few | TRBJ1-2 | TRBV10-1 | NA | TGCGCCAGCAGTGATGGGGGGCCCGATGGCTACACCTTC | CASSDGGPDGYTF
many | TRBJ1-1 | TRBV4-1 | NA | TGCGCCAGCAGCCAAGATCCAGGCCAGGACTTCACTGAAGCTTTCTTT | CASSQDPGQDFTEAFF
once | TRBJ2-3 | TRBV29-1 | TRBD2 | TGCAGCACTCTCGGGGGGGCGTCAGATACGCAGTATTTT | CSTLGGASDTQYF
NA | TRBJ2-5 | TRBV7-9 | NA | TGTGCCAGCAGCTTACAGGGAATGGAGACCCAGTACTTC | CASSLQGMETQYF
NA | TRBJ1-2 | TRBV5-4 | TRBD1 | TGTGCCAGCAGCTTTTCCCCACAGGGGGCGAATGGCTACACCTTC | CASSFSPQGANGYTF
NA | TRBJ2-7 | TRBV19 | NA | TGTGCCAGTAGTATTAGAGAGGAAGGCGAGCAGTACTTC | CASSIREEGEQYF
NA | TRBJ1-1 | TRBV19 | NA | TGTGCCAGTAGTATGGTTGGGCCTGAAGCTTTCTTT | CASSMVGPEAFF
few | TRBJ2-3 | TRBV2 | NA | TGTGCCAGCCGTCGGGGGGCGATAGATACGCAGTATTTT | CASRRGAIDTQYF
NA | TRBJ1-1 | TRBV7-8 | NA | TGTGCCAGCAGCTTAATTATGGTTGGAGCTTTCTTT | CASSLIMVGAFF
NA | TRBJ2-5 | TRBV7-3 | NA | TGTGCCAGCAGCCCAGAGGGGGGATGGGAGACCCAGTACTTC | CASSPEGGWETQYF
NA | TRBJ2-7 | TRBV20-1 | NA | TGCAGTGCTAAGGAGGGACCCTACGAGCAGTACTTC | CSAKEGPYEQYF
NA | TRBJ1-5 | TRBV7-9 | NA | TGTGCCAGCAGCTTGGCCTCTAGCAATCAGCCCCAGCATTTT | CASSLASSNQPQHF
NA | TRBJ1-1 | TRBV7-6 | NA | TGTGCCAGCAGCTTAGCCGGGAATCCTGAAGCTTTCTTT | CASSLAGNPEAFF
many | TRBJ1-2 | TRBV20-1 | TRBD1 | TGCAGTGCTAGTAACCAGGGACAGGGAATCATTGGCTACACCTTC | CSASNQGQGIIGYTF
NA | TRBJ2-5 | TRBV27 | NA | TGTGCCAGCAGTTCCTTCCAAGGGACCCAGTACTTC | CASSSFQGTQYF
many | TRBJ2-5 | TRBV5-8 | TRBD1 | TGTGCCAGCAGCTTGGCGACAGGGGCCGGGGAGACCCAGTACTTC | CASSLATGAGETQYF
NA | TRBJ2-2 | TRBV7-2 | NA | TGTGCCAGCAGCTCCGCAGGGTCCGGGGAGCTGTTTTTT | CASSSAGSGELFF
NA | TRBJ2-1 | TRBV29-1 | NA | TGCAGCGCCTTGCCGAGGAATGAGCAGTTCTTC | CSALPRNEQFF